This is a list of T cell receptor beta chains from one sample in a study of blood T cell repertoires in COVID-19. The table came from immunoSEQ multiplex PCR; TCRdb's copy has only in-frame clones and leaves some out. This repertoire shows about 150,000 clones, roughly 88% found once; its top ten account for 0.6% to 0.65%. The material sequenced was peripheral blood. These receptors all stem from a man aged 55 to 70 with COVID-19, enrolled during active disease. Both conserved end residues are part of each CDR3. A D gene is named only where the DNA matches it firmly.

>TRBV6-6|TRBD1|TRBJ1-1
CASSRTGGGGTEAFF
TGTGCCAGCAGTCGGACAGGGGGGGGCGGCACTGAAGCTTTCTTT
>TRBV18|-|TRBJ2-7
CASSRDVSSYEQYF
TGTGCCAGCTCACGAGATGTTAGCTCCTACGAGCAGTACTTC
>TRBV5-4|-|TRBJ2-6
CASSWESSGANVLTF
TGTGCCAGCAGCTGGGAGAGCTCTGGGGCCAACGTCCTGACTTTC
>TRBV19|TRBD2|TRBJ2-1
CASQSPQLAGGGNEQFF
TGTGCCAGCCAAAGCCCCCAACTAGCGGGGGGGGGTAATGAGCAGTTCTTC
>TRBV18|-|TRBJ2-2
CASSPRVPNTGELFF
TGTGCCAGCTCACCTCGGGTCCCGAACACCGGGGAGCTGTTTTTT
>TRBV6-6|-|TRBJ1-2
CASSYGTAGYTF
TGTGCCAGCAGTTACGGGACTGCTGGCTACACCTTC
>TRBV5-5|-|TRBJ2-7
CASSSGLSAYEQYF
TGTGCCAGCAGCTCAGGACTATCCGCCTACGAGCAGTACTTC
>TRBV12-3/TRBV12-4|-|TRBJ1-1
CASSFAGDTEAFF
TGTGCCAGCAGTTTCGCAGGGGACACTGAAGCTTTCTTT
>TRBV10-3|TRBD2|TRBJ2-3
CAISDLAGGPTDTQYF
TGTGCCATCAGTGACCTAGCGGGAGGGCCCACAGATACGCAGTATTTT
>TRBV30|-|TRBJ1-1
CAWSVLDTEAFF
TGTGCCTGGAGTGTACTCGACACTGAAGCTTTCTTT